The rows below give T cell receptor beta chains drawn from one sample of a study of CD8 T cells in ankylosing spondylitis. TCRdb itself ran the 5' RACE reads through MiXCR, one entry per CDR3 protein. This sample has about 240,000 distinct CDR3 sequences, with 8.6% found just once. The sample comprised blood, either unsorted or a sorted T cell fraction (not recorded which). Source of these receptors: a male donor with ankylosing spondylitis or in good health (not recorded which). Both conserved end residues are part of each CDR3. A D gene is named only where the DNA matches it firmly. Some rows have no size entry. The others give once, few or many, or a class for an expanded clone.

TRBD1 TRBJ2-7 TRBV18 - TGTGCCAGCTCACCCCGGGACAGGGAACGCGAGCAGTACTTC CASSPRDREREQYF
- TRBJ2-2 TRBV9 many TGTGCCAGCAGCTTGCGCCCCCTCAAGGGAGCCGGGGAGCTGTTTTTT CASSLRPLKGAGELFF
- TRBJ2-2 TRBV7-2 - TGTGCCAGCAGCGCTGGGCCTACCGGGGAGCTGTTTTTT CASSAGPTGELFF
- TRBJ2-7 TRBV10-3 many TGTGCCATCAGTGAGGAGGCAGACTATCGATACGAGCAGTACTTC CAISEEADYRYEQYF
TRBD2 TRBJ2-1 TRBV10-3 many TGTGCCATCAAGGAGCCAGCGGGAGTGAACAATGAGCAGTTCTTC CAIKEPAGVNNEQFF
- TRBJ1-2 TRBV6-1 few TGTGCCAGCAGTCTTAGACAGATCCGGCCAGCTAACTATGGCTACACCTTC CASSLRQIRPANYGYTF
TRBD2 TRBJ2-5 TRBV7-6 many TGTGCCAGCAGCGATAGCGGGGGGGCTCAGGAGACCCAGTACTTC CASSDSGGAQETQYF
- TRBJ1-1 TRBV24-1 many TGTGCCACCAGTGATTCAAGGAACACTGAAGCTTTCTTT CATSDSRNTEAFF
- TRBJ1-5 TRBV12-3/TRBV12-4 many TGTGCCAGCAGTGCAGGGGGCAATCAGCCCCAGCATTTT CASSAGGNQPQHF
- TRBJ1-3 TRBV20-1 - TGCAGTGCTAGAAAGACAGACTCTGGAAACACCATATATTTT CSARKTDSGNTIYF
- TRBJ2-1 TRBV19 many TGTGCCAGTAGTATAGGTTACAATGAGCAGTTCTTC CASSIGYNEQFF
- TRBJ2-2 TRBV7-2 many TGTGCCAGCAGCTTAGTAAGCGGCGGGGAGCTGTTTTTT CASSLVSGGELFF
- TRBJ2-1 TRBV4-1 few TGCGCCAGCAGCCATGTCAATGAGCAGTTCTTC CASSHVNEQFF
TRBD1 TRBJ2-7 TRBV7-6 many TGTGCCAGCAGCATATCCGGGACAGGGTTCGAGCAGTACTTC CASSISGTGFEQYF
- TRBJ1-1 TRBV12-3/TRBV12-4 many TGTGCCAGCAGTCCAAGGGTCGAAGCTTTCTTT CASSPRVEAFF
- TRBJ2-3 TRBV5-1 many TGCGCCAGCAGCCCCGGGTCCTTGGGGACAGATACGCAGTATTTT CASSPGSLGTDTQYF
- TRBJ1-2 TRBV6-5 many TGTGCCAGCAGTTACTCGAAGGGTGGCTACACCTTC CASSYSKGGYTF
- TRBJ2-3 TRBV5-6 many TGTGCCAGCAGCTTGGGGGCAGGGAGTGTGACAGATACGCAGTATTTT CASSLGAGSVTDTQYF
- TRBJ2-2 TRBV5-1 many TGCGCCAGCACCTACACCGGGGAGCTGTTTTTT CASTYTGELFF
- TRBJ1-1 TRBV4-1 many TGCGCCAGCAGCCAAGCGGGTTCGAACACTGAAGCTTTCTTT CASSQAGSNTEAFF
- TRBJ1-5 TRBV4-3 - TGCGCCAGCAGCGCGAGGTGGGGGGCTAGTCAGCCCCAGCATTTT CASSARWGASQPQHF
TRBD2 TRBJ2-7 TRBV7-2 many TGTGCCAGCAGCTTAGGGGGGCGGGGGGTCATGACCTACGAGCAGTACTTC CASSLGGRGVMTYEQYF
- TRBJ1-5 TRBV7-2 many TGTGCCAGCAGCTTAGCGAACAATCAGCCCCAGCATTTT CASSLANNQPQHF
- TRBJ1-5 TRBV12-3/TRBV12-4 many TGTGCCAGCAGCCCTGACTTGGGTCAGCCCCAGCATTTT CASSPDLGQPQHF
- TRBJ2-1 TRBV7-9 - TGTGCCAGCAGCTCTAGAAGCTCCTACAATGAGCAGTTCTTC CASSSRSSYNEQFF
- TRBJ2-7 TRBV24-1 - TGTGCCACCAGTGATTTGGGAAACGAGCAGTACTTC CATSDLGNEQYF
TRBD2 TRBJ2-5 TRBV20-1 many TGCAGTGCTACCTGGACTAGCGGGACTGAGACCCAGTACTTC CSATWTSGTETQYF
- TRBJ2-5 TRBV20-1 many TGCAGTGCTAGAGATGAATATAACCCAAGAGAGACCCAGTACTTC CSARDEYNPRETQYF
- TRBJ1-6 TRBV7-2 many TGTGCCAGCAGCATTTATAATTCACCCCTCCACTTT CASSIYNSPLHF
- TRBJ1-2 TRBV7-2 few TGTGCCAGCAGGGTTCAGGGGCGGGGAGGCTACACCTTC CASRVQGRGGYTF
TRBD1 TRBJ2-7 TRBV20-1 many TGCAGTGCTCTCGGACAGGGGGACTACGAGCAGTACTTC CSALGQGDYEQYF
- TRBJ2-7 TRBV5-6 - TGTGCCAGCAGCGACGGAATTGGGGAGCAGTACTTC CASSDGIGEQYF
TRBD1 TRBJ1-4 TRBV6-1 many TGTGCCAGCAGGACCGGGACAGGGGGCGAAAAACTGTTTTTT CASRTGTGGEKLFF
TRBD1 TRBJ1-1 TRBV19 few TGTGCCAGTCTTGACAGGGCCTCTGAAGCTTTCTTT CASLDRASEAFF
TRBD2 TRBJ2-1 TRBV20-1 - TGCAGTGTTGAGGGGCGGGGTTTGGGACTAGCGGGCAATGAGCAGTTCTTC CSVEGRGLGLAGNEQFF
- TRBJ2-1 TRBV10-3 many TGTGCCTCAGGGGAGAGCGGGATCAACCGGGCCTACAATGAGCAGTTCTTC CASGESGINRAYNEQFF
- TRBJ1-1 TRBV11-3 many TGTGCCAGCAGCCGTCTGAGGGACACTGAAGCTTTCTTT CASSRLRDTEAFF
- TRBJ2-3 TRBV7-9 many TGTGCCAGCAGCTTTCACTCGGCAGATACGCAGTATTTT CASSFHSADTQYF
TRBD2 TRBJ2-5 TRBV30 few TGTGCCTGGATCATCGGACTAGGCCGGGGAGAGACCCAGTACTTC CAWIIGLGRGETQYF